A selection of T cell receptor beta chains follows, all from one sample in a study of shared T cell receptors in the human thymus. Some clones are missing from TCRdb's copy, which holds only in-frame ones; the method was immunoSEQ multiplex PCR. The sample has 630,000 or so clones; 70% to 90% are singletons. These sequences were also reported in another study, on human thymus T cells.

Sequenced input: thymocytes. The receptors originated from a boy under two years old with a congenital heart defect. The CDR3 runs from the conserved cysteine through the conserved F or W. The order of the fields is V gene, D gene, CDR3 protein. The D gene is left open where the match is weak.

>TRBV7-9|TRBD2
CASSHLRELAGGTDTQYF
>TRBV11-1|.
CASSLQGETQYF
>TRBV6-5|TRBD1
CASSPQQGVNYGYTF
>TRBV2|TRBD2
CASSVLAETNTGELFF
>TRBV19|.
CASSVHGQYANYGYTF
>TRBV15|TRBD1
CATSRDWGQGDQPQHF
>TRBV11-2|.
CASSLMGAEGTEAFF
>TRBV6-1|.
CASSEVQAGATEAFF
>TRBV28|.
CASSDAGRPSGNTIYF
>TRBV5-6|TRBD1
CASSLSRGHKRVGELFF
>TRBV11-2|TRBD2
CASSARLAGAADTQYF
>TRBV18|.
CASSGLGGNIQYF
>TRBV14|TRBD2
CASSQEGTSGTYEQYF
>TRBV7-9|TRBD2
CASSLVLNGAGGGQFF
>TRBV9|TRBD1
CASSQGQGNNEQFF
>TRBV9|TRBD1
CASSESLGQGGTDTQYF
>TRBV27|.
CASSLKGNQPQHF